The present entry profiles one T cell receptor beta chain with its context. Its antigen is as yet unknown. The record originates from a study of human T cells and chemical hapten exposure. For the study at large: Alopecia areata, totalis or universalis affected patients who were mostly female. Whole-study results and caveats: TCRs exceeding 1 in 1000 frequency stayed unchanged with DPC sensitization. Because all patients had alopecia, their immune responses might differ from healthy ones.

The CDR3 sequence is 12 residues long. Trimming pared 2 bases from V and 9 bases from J, leaving 5 bases between. Germline V gene data show CDR1 as MNHNY and CDR2 as SVGAGI (reference sequence). Indicated time point: pre-sensitization, week 0. The treatment here: therapeutic diphenylcyclopropenone sensitization with weekly scalp DPC. Authors' methods: Samples contained a median of roughly 96,000 TCRs, with a range of about 23,224 to 700,000. From the RACE reads, TCRdb called clonotypes with MiXCR, one entry per CDR3 protein. The V and J calls follow TCRdb's processing rather than the paper's. The table shows 250,000 or so distinct CDR3 sequences, with over 7.5% occurring only once.

The sample consisted of whole blood, taken in connection with sensitization to the hapten diphenylcyclopropenone (DPC). The receptor's source is a man aged 18 to 30 with alopecia areata. Some clones in this sample may be carry-over from other donors' samples. The chain uses TRBV6-6 and TRBJ1-6; unclear D gene. CDR3: CASSYEGSPLHF. CDR3 DNA: TGTGCCAGCAGTTACGAAGGTTCACCCCTCCACTTT.